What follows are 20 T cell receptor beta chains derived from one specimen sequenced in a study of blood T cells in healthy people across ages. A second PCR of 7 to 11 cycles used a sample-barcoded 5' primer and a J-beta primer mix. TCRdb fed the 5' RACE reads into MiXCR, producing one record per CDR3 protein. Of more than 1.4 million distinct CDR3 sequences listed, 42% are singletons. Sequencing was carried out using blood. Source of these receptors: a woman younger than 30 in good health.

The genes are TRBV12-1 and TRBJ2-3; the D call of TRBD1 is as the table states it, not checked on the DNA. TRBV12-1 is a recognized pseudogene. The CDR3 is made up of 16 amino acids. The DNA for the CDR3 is TGTGCCAGCAGCTTCGAATCGGGCACCCTCACAGATACGCAGTATTTT. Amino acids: CASSFESGTLTDTQYF.

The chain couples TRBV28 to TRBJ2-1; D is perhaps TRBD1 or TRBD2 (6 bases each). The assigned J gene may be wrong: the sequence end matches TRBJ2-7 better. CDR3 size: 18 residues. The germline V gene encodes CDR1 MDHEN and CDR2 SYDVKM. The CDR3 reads CASSFPSEGGSSYNEQYF. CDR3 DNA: TGTGCCAGCAGTTTCCCCTCGGAGGGGGGTTCGTCCTACAATGAGCAGTACTTC.

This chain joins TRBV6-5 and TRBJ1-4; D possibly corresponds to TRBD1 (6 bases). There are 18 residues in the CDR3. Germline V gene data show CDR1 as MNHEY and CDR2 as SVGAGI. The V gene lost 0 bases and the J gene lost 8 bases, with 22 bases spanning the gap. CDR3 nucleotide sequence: TGTGCCAGCAGTTACTCTGTCACAGGGCCCGGGTTCATCGAAAAACTGTTTTTT. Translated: CASSYSVTGPGFIEKLFF.

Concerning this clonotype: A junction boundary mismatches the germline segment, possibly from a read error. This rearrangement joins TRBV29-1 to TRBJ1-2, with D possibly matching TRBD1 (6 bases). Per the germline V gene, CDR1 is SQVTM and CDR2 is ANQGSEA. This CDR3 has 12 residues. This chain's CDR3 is CGVEGGNYGYTF. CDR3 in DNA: TGCGGCGTTGAGGGGGGTAACTATGGCTACACCTTC.

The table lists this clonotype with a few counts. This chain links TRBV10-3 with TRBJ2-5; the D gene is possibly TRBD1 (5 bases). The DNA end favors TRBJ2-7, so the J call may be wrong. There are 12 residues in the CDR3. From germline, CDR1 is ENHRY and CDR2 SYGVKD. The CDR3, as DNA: TGTGCCATAGGGGCCTCCTTATACGAGCAGTACTTC. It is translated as CAIGASLYEQYF.

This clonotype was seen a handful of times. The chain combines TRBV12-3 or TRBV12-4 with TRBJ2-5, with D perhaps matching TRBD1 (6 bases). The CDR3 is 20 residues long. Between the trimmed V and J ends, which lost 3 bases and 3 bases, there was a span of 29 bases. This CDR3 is CASSFVLSSYRVQGEETQYF. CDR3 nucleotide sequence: TGTGCCAGCAGTTTTGTTTTAAGTTCTTATCGTGTACAGGGCGAAGAGACCCAGTACTTC.

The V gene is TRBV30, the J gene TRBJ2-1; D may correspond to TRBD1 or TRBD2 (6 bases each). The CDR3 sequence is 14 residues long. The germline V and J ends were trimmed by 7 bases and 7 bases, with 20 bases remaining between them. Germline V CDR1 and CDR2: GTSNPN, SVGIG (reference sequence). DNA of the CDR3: TGTGCCTTAAAGGGGGGCCAGTGGGCAAATGAGCAGTTCTTC. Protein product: CALKGGQWANEQFF.

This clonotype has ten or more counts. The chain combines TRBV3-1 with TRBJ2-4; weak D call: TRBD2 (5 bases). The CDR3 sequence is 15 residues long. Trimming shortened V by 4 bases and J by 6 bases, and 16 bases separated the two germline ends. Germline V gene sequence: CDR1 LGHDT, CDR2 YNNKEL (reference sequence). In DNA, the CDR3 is TGTGCCAGCAGCCTCCTAACGGGGTCTACAAACATTCAGTACTTC. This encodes CASSLLTGSTNIQYF.

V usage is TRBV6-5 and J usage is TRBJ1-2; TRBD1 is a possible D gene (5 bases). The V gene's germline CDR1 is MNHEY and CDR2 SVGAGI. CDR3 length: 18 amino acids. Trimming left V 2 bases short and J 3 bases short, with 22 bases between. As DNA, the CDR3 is TGTGCCAGCAGTTACGATCCCCCTGAGGGGACTGAAGACTATGGCTACACCTTC. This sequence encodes CASSYDPPEGTEDYGYTF.

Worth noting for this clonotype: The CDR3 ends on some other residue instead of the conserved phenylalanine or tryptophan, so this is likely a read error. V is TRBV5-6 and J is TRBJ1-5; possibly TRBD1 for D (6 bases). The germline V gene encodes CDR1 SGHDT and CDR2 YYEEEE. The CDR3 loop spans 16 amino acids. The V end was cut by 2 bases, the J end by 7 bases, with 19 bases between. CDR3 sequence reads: CASSFSVGGGVQPQHY. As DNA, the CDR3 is TGTGCCAGCAGCTTCTCGGTGGGTGGGGGCGTGCAGCCCCAGCATTAT.

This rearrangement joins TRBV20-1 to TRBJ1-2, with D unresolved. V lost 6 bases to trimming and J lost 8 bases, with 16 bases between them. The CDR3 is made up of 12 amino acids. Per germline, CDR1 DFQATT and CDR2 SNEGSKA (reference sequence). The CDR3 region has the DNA TGCAGTGCGCCCATAGGGTATAAGGGCTACACCTTC. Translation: CSAPIGYKGYTF.

CDR3 loop: CASSLTSGGRFSYEQYF. In nucleotides, the CDR3 is TGTGCCAGCAGCTTAACTAGCGGGGGGAGGTTCTCCTACGAGCAGTACTTC. The chain carries TRBV11-2 and TRBJ2-7; 12 nucleotides match TRBD2. The V segment lost 2 bases and the J segment 0 bases; nucleotides outside the gene matches: 5. Germline CDR1 reads SGHAT; CDR2 reads FQNNGV. This CDR3 is built from 17 residues.

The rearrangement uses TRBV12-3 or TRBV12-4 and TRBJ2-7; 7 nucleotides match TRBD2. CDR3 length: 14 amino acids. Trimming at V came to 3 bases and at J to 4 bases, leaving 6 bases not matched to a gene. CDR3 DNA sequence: TGTGCCAGCAGTTTTTTCGCGGGAGATTACGAGCAGTACTTC. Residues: CASSFFAGDYEQYF.

CDR3 coding DNA: TGTGCCATCAGTGAGCGAGCGGGGGGAGGAGATACGCAGTATTTT. Encoded protein: CAISERAGGGDTQYF. The V call is TRBV10-3, the J call TRBJ2-3; TRBD2 aligns across 9 bases. V lost 2 bases to trimming and J lost 5 bases; unmatched junction nucleotides: 5. The CDR3 runs 15 residues. The germline gives CDR1 ENHRY, CDR2 SYGVKD.

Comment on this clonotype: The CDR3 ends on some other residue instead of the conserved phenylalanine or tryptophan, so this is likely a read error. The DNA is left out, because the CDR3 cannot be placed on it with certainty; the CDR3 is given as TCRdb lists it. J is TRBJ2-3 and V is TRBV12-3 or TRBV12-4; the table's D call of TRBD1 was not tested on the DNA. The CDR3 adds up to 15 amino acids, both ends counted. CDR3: CASSFGTVGADTEYS.

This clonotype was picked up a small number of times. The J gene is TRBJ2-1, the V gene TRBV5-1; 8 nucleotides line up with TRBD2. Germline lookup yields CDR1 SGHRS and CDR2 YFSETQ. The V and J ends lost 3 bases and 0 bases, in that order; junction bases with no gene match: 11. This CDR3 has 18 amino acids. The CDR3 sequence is CASSSIAGPASSYNEQFF. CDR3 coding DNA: TGCGCCAGCAGCTCGATAGCGGGGCCGGCGAGCTCCTACAATGAGCAGTTCTTC.

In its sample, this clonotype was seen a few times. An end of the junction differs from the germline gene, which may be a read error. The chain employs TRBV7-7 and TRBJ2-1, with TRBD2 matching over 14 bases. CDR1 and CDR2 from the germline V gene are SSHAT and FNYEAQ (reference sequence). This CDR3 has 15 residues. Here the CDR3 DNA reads TGTGCTAGCAGCTCGACTAGCGGGGGGGCCTTTGAGCAGTTCTTC. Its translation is CASSSTSGGAFEQFF.

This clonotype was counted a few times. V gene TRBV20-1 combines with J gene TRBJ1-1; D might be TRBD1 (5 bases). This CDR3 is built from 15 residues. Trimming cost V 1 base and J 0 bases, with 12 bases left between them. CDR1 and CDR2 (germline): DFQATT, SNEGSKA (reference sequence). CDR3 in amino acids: CSARGAGTVNTEAFF. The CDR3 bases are TGCAGTGCTAGAGGGGCAGGGACCGTGAACACTGAAGCTTTCTTT.

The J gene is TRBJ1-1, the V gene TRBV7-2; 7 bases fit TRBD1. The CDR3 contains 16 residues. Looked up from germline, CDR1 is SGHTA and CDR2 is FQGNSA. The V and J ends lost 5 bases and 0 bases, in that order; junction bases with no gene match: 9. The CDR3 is CASSPEQGGMNTEAFF. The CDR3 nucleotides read TGTGCCAGCAGCCCCGAGCAGGGGGGCATGAACACTGAAGCTTTCTTT. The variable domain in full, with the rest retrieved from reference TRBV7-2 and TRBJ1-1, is GAGVSQSPSNKVTEKGKDVELRCDPISGHTALYWYRQSLGQGLEFLIYFQGNSAPDKSGLPSDRFSAERTGGSVSTLTIQRTQQEDSAVYLCASSPEQGGMNTEAFFGQGTRLTVV.

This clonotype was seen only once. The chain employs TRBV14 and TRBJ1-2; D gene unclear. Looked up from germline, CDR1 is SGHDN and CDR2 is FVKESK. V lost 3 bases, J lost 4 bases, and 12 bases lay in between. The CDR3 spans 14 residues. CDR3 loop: CASSHGPPPYGYTF. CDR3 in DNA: TGTGCCAGCAGCCATGGGCCCCCCCCCTATGGCTACACCTTC.